Listed here is a single T cell receptor beta chain. Template material for amplifying TCR beta CDR3 regions consisted of RNA transcripts. The HTBI primer set drove a first-round RT-PCR of the TCR CDR3. TCRdb re-derived calls from the multiplex PCR reads in MiXCR, one entry per CDR3 protein. This table holds a few hundred thousand distinct CDR3 sequences, roughly 15% found once. This sample was taken from a study of T cells in Graves' hyperthyroidism and ophthalmopathy. V was pared by 5 bases and J by 6 bases, with 11 bases between. The length of the CDR3 is 12 residues. Thyroid ultrasound, orbital computed tomography, clinical symptoms, and serum thyroxine and TRAb underpinned diagnoses.

The TCR originated in a woman between 18 and 30 years old with Graves' hyperthyroidism. The rearrangement links TRBV12-3 or TRBV12-4 to TRBJ2-7; D remains ambiguous. The specimen was blood. The CDR3 coding sequence is TGTGCCAGCAGTCCACTGGGCTGCGAGCAGTACTTC. It is translated as CASSPLGCEQYF.